This TCR beta chain stems from a study of T cell clones after liver transplantation. Study-wide results and caveats: Small, mixed patient groups and varying post-transplant times limit these conclusions. Graft donor-reactive T cells possibly entered the graft instead of undergoing deletion. Post-transplant, graft-donor-reactive CD4 TCRbeta sequences in blood dropped significantly in most of the 8 subjects. In a couple of subjects, few donor cells limited the measurable donor-reactive repertoire.

CDR1 SNHLY and CDR2 FYNNEI come from the germline V gene. The CDR3 loop spans 17 amino acids. The V end was cut by 6 bases, the J end by 7 bases, with 24 bases between. Sequencing used immunoSEQ multiplex PCR; TCRdb keeps in-frame clones, though not all of them. Among about 15,000 clones, about 93% were seen once, and the ten largest hold approximately 48%. Notes on this clone: Its specificity is unknown.

The clonotype comes from a human donor who received a liver transplant. The chain links TRBV2 to TRBJ2-2, with D perhaps being TRBD1 or TRBD2 (8 bases each). Sequencing was performed on CD8+ T cells from blood, taken before liver transplant. In DNA, the CDR3 is TGTGCCAGCAGGGGAGTAGCGGGACAGGCTTTAGTCGGGGAGCTGTTTTTT. Translating it yields CASRGVAGQALVGELFF.